These 2 T cell receptor beta chains came from one sample sequenced in a study of blood T cell repertoires in COVID-19 (dated by TCRdb to about 2020). Library prep was done by the immunoSEQ multiplex PCR assay. The table was pulled from immuneACCESS by TCRdb, which kept in-frame rearrangements only. Such tables lose some clones; where checked, under half of the loss comes from unresolved V genes, and the rest has no known cause. This sample has fewer than 200,000 clones in its table, and roughly 84% of those were observed once. Roughly 3.1% of the sample is held by the ten biggest clonotypes. Sequencing was done on a sample of PBMCs or T cells enriched from blood (not recorded which). These receptors all stem from a woman aged 30 to 39 who had been exposed to COVID-19.

The V and J genes are TRBV5-1 and TRBJ1-1; 9 bases are a match to TRBD1. Germline V CDR1 and CDR2: SGHRS, YFSETQ. The CDR3 extends over 14 amino acids. V shed 4 bases and J 4 bases; nucleotides not matched to a gene: 5. CDR3 sequence: CASSRDRGGTEAFF. CDR3 bases: TGCGCCAGCAGCCGTGACAGGGGGGGCACTGAAGCTTTCTTT.

The V and J genes are TRBV27 and TRBJ1-2; a weak D match, TRBD1 (6 bases). Trimming removed 6 bases from V and 4 bases from J, with 21 bases in between. Germline V gene data show CDR1 as MNHEY and CDR2 as SMNVEV (reference sequence). There are 16 residues in the CDR3. The CDR3 DNA follows: TGTGCCAGCAGCCTCAAGGCCAGGGGCGCGGGCTATGGCTACACCTTC. It encodes CASSLKARGAGYGYTF.